This TCR beta chain is from a study of blood T cell repertoires in COVID-19. Study as a whole: Sample material is recorded as cDNA or gDNA derived from T cells, B-cell-depleted T cells, or PBMCs.

Method: immunoSEQ multiplex PCR; TCRdb's copy keeps in-frame clones and lacks some. The sample has 150,000 to 200,000 clones, around 80% seen once. Between the trimmed V and J ends, which lost 1 base and 1 base, there was a span of 10 bases. In germline, CDR1 is LNHDA, CDR2 SQIVND (reference sequence). CDR3 length: 15 amino acids. The TCR sequence derives from a woman aged 80 or over with acute or convalescent COVID-19. What was sequenced was peripheral blood. The chain recombines TRBV19 with TRBJ2-5, with D possibly matching TRBD2 (5 bases). CDR3: CASSIVGSVQETQYF. The CDR3 DNA reads TGTGCCAGTAGTATAGTCGGTAGCGTCCAAGAGACCCAGTACTTC. The whole variable domain, filled in from reference TRBV19 and TRBJ2-5, reads DGGITQSPKYLFRKEGQNVTLSCEQNLNHDAMYWYRQDPGQGLRLIYYSQIVNDFQKGDIAEGYSVSREKKESFPLTVTSAQKNPTAFYLCASSIVGSVQETQYFGPGTRLLVL.